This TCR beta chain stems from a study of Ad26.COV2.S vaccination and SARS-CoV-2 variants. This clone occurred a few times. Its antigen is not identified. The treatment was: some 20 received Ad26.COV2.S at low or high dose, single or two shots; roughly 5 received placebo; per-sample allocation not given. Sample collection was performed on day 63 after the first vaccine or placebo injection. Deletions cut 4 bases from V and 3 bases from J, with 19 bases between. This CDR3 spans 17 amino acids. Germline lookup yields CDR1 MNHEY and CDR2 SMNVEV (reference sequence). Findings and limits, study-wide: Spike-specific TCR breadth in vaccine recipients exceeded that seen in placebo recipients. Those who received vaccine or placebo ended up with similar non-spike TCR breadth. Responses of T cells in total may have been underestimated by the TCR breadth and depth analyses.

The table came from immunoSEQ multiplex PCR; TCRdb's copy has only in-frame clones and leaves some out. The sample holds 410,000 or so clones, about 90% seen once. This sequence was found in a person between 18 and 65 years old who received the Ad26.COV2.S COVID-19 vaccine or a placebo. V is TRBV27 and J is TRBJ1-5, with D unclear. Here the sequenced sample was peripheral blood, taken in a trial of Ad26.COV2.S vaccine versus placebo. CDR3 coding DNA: TGTGCCAGCAGTTCATCGCTTCTGGGCAGTATCAATCAGCCCCAGCATTTT. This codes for CASSSSLLGSINQPQHF.